This TCR beta chain was found in a study of cytomegalovirus exposure and HLA in healthy donors. Primers included in the PCR were 60 Vbeta and 13 Jbeta primers. Assay used: immunoSEQ multiplex PCR; TCRdb lists only in-frame clones, some missing. The sample has 130,000 or so clones, around four fifths seen once. This clone was counted only a few times. This CDR3 comprises 15 residues. The germline V gene encodes CDR1 MNHNS and CDR2 SASEGT. Trimming at V came to 4 bases and at J to 9 bases, leaving 10 bases not matched to a gene. The rearrangement links TRBV6-1 to TRBJ2-1; 9 positions match TRBD1. Input material: PBMCs. The TCR originated in a woman aged 40 to 49 in good health and CMV-seropositive. The CDR3: CASSGSPGQGGEQFF. CDR3 nucleotide sequence: TGTGCCAGCAGTGGTTCTCCGGGACAGGGCGGTGAGCAGTTCTTC.